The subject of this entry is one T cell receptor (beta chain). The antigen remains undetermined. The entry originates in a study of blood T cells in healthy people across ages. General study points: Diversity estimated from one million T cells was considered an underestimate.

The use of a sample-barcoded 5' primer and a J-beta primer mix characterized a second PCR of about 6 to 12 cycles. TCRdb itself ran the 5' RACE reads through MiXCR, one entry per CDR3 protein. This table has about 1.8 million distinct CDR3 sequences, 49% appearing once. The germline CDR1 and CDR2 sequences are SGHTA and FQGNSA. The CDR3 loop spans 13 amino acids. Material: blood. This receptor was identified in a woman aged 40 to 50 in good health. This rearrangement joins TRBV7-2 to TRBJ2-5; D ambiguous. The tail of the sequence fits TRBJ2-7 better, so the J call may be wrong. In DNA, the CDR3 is TGTGCCAGCAGCTTAGTCCCGCCGGGCGAGCAGTACTTC. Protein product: CASSLVPPGEQYF.